This T cell receptor beta chain was sequenced in a study of T cell changes during pregnancy in multiple sclerosis. Data came from immunoSEQ multiplex PCR; TCRdb stores just in-frame clones and leaves some out. The repertoire holds about 39,000 clones, with 90% as singletons. The count of this clone is one. Germline V gives CDR1 MNHNS, CDR2 SASEGT. The junction had 11 bases not matched to a gene; V was cut back by 7 bases and J by 2 bases. The CDR3 extends over 15 amino acids. The clonotype comes from a female donor in good health, enrolled as a control in a pregnancy study. The input for sequencing was CD4+ T cells from peripheral blood mononuclear cells, taken in the first trimester of pregnancy. This chain links TRBV6-1 with TRBJ2-7; 7 bases match TRBD1. The CDR3 loop reads CASTRQGSIAYEQYF. CDR3 bases: TGTGCCAGCACCAGACAGGGTTCGATCGCCTACGAGCAGTACTTC.